The clone carrying this T cell receptor (beta chain) occurred many times. The data stem from a study of immune characterization of retroperitoneal liposarcoma. TCRdb reprocessed the PCR reads with MiXCR, giving one entry per CDR3 protein. The sample consists of several thousand distinct CDR3 sequences, 25% to 30% of them appearing once. The origin of this receptor is a female donor with retroperitoneal liposarcoma. Sequencing was carried out using tumor tissue.

The CDR3 sequence is CASSLSASGYYNEQFF. In DNA form, the CDR3 reads TGTGCCAGCAGCTTATCGGCTAGCGGGTACTACAATGAGCAGTTCTTC. This rearrangement joins TRBV7-2 to TRBJ2-1; 8 nucleotides align to TRBD2. The V gene's germline CDR1 is SGHTA and CDR2 FQGNSA. The CDR3 loop spans 16 amino acids. Trimming took 2 bases from V and 3 from J; bases not matched to a gene: 6.